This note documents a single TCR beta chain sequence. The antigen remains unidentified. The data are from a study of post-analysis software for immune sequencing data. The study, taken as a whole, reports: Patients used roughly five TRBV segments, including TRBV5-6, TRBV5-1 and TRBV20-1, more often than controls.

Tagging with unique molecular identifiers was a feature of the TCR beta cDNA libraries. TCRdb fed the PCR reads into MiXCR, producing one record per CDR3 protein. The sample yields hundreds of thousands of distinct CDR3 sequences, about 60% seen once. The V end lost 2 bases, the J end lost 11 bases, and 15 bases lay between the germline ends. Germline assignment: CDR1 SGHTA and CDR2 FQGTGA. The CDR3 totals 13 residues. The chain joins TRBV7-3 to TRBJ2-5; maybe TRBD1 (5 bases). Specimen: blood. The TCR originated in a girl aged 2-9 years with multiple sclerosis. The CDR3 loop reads CASSLEQAPEQYF. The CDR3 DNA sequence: TGTGCCAGCAGCTTAGAACAGGCGCCTGAGCAGTACTTC.